The present T cell receptor (beta chain) was sequenced within a study of T cell responses to AZD1222 COVID-19 vaccine. On the study more broadly: Second doses that came at about 4 or about 12 weeks were put together. Broader study findings: Close to half of spike-specific TCRs reportedly recognize unmutated variant regions.

As concerns this clone: Its antigen is currently unknown.

Germline V gene sequence: CDR1 SGHTA, CDR2 FQGNSA. V dropped 2 bases and J dropped 5 bases, with 4 bases sitting between them. The CDR3 totals 11 residues. Sequencing used immunoSEQ multiplex PCR; TCRdb keeps in-frame clones, though not all of them. The repertoire consists of some 140,000 clones, with more than 85% occurring once and the leading ten covering around 5.4%. The gene calls are TRBV7-2 and TRBJ2-7; D is uncertain. This clonotype originated in an adult in good health. The sample consisted of peripheral blood, taken on day 0 of AZD1222 vaccination. The DNA of the CDR3 is TGTGCCAGCAGCTTAATACACGAGCAGTACTTC. Its translation is CASSLIHEQYF.